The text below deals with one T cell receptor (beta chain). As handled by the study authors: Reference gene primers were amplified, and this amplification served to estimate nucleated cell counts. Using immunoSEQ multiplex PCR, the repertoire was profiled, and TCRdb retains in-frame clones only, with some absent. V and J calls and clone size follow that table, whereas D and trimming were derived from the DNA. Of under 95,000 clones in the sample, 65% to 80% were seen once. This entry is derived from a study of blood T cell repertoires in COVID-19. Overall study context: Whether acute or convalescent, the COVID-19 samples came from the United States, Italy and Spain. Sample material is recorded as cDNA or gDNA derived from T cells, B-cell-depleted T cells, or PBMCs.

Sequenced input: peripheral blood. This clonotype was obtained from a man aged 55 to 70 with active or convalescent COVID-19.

DNA of the CDR3: TGTGCCAGCAGTGGGCAGGGCACGTGGCGAGACTACAATGAGCAGTTCTTC. This encodes CASSGQGTWRDYNEQFF. This chain links TRBV6-1 with TRBJ2-1, with a tentative D call TRBD1 (5 bases). This CDR3 spans 17 amino acids. The germline V gene encodes CDR1 MNHNS and CDR2 SASEGT. V lost 4 bases to trimming and J lost 3 bases, with 19 bases between them.